Reported below is one TCR beta chain. The entry originates in a study of T cell responses to AZD1222 COVID-19 vaccine. The repertoire was sequenced with immunoSEQ multiplex PCR; TCRdb's copy has only in-frame clones and lacks some. The sample has roughly 100,000 clones; roughly 80% are singletons. The CDR3 spans 15 residues. The J segment lost 2 bases and the V segment lost 6 bases, leaving 9 bases of the junction unmatched. Germline V gene lookup returns CDR1 SNHLY and CDR2 FYNNEI. This receptor was taken from an adult in good health. Material: peripheral blood, obtained on day 0 of AZD1222 vaccination. This chain uses TRBV2 with TRBJ2-7; 8 nucleotides align to TRBD1. As DNA, the CDR3 is TGTGCCAGCAGCCCCGGGGCAGGGGGCCCCTACGAGCAGTACGTC. Translation: CASSPGAGGPYEQYV.